The T cell receptor beta chain described here comes from a study of T cell repertoires in cytomegalovirus infection (dated by TCRdb to the late 2010s). Looking at the study overall: Peptide stimulations targeted recently identified HLA-C-restricted CMV epitopes, whose presentation resists viral immunomodulation, together with well-studied HLA-B-restricted epitopes. Donor HLA type was relevant to the analysis, because carriage of CMV infection together with the matching HLA type was indicated by public TCR beta signatures. What the study reported, not specific to this receptor: In both this cohort and an independent roughly 400-donor cohort, the cumulative frequency of public TCR beta family members distinguished carriers of CMV infection plus the relevant HLA type. The ex vivo response was dominated by HLA-C-restricted CMV-specific TCR beta clonotypes, and the single most frequent clonotype in two of eight donors was supplied by these HLA-C-restricted clonotypes.

Concerning this clonotype itself: What this receptor recognizes is not known. Per-nucleotide qualities are absent, and no much larger clonotype sits a single base away.

TCRdb lists the instrument as Illumina HiSeq 1500. TCRdb cleaned the public reads at Q25 with fastp, built clones with MiXCR and kept in-frame beta chains. Entries that share a CDR3 protein sequence are merged under the most common genes and DNA. This sample has around 540,000 distinct CDR3 sequences in its table, and 30% to 40% of those were observed once. Of the sample, roughly a sixth is held by the ten largest clones. The treatment or condition label, read with the paper, signifies: in vitro stimulation with specific CMV peptide epitopes to enrich CMV-specific T cells. This TCR came from a human donor in good health (CMV status not recorded). Some clones in this sample may be carry-over from other donors' samples. The specimen comprised cultured PBMCs, sampled from culture after CMV antigen stimulation.

The CDR3 protein sequence reads: CATTGLALNEQFF. The DNA sequence is TGTGCCACCACGGGACTAGCTCTCAATGAGCAGTTCTTC. The chain joins TRBV19 to TRBJ2-1, and 9 junctional nucleotides match TRBD2. The CDR3 runs 13 residues from the cysteine to the phenylalanine. Only the CDR3 portion is preserved as DNA: 39 bases, with reading frame beginning at the first base. V loses 10 bases at its end and J loses 6 bases; junction bases beyond the gene matches: 7. CDR1 and CDR2 (LNHDA, SQIVND) derive from the germline V gene (reference sequence).